The sequence of this TCR beta chain was determined in a study of CD8 T cell repertoires and HIV-1 epitope variants. The overall study: T cells were stimulated with Twenty-five Gag and Nef peptides separately. Equal numbers of autologous T cell-negative cells presented antigen to enriched T cells. A roughly 9-day culture received IL-2, IL-7 and IL-15 on days 3 and 7. Study observations and caveats: Of about 10 antigen-specific beta clonotypes, more than 5 appeared to cross-react with escape variants.

The V and J ends lost 4 bases and 3 bases, in that order; junction bases with no gene match: 4. The CDR3 covers 15 residues. Germline lookup yields CDR1 SGHDT and CDR2 YYEEEE. The data were produced by immunoSEQ multiplex PCR, yet TCRdb's version contains in-frame clones alone and is incomplete. The table shows roughly 5,000 clones, with 70% occurring only once. Concerning this clone itself: Its antigen is unknown.

This clonotype was obtained from a male donor with HIV. V gene TRBV5-6 combines with J gene TRBJ2-7; 13 bases fit TRBD2. Sequenced material: cultured CD8+ T cells derived from PBMCs. The CDR3 spells CASSPGLAGSYEQYF. DNA for the CDR3: TGTGCCAGCAGCCCGGGACTAGCGGGAAGCTACGAGCAGTACTTC.